This T cell receptor beta chain was sequenced during a study of cytomegalovirus exposure and HLA in healthy donors (dated by TCRdb to about 2017). Some background on the complete study: In an earlier analysis of about 560 of the donors, 250 to 300 Gb of sequence data and 117 million unique TCR beta sequences from about 179 million T cells were reported. An early release covering about 600 HLA-typed donors comprised approximately 290 gigabases of sequencing data and 85 million or so unique TCR sequences. The genetic ancestry cluster associated with self-reported Caucasian donors included about four fifths of the roughly 400 genotyped donors. The study aimed to test whether cataloging public T cell receptors could reveal signatures of past pathogen exposure. The study used immunosequencing to profile the T cell repertoires of 600 to 850 subjects and linked those repertoires to cytomegalovirus serostatus. In addition to the first cohort of approximately 650 subjects, a separate validation cohort of over 90 different subjects was used. To predict cytomegalovirus infection status, the study combined high-throughput TCR immunosequencing, statistical association of individual TCRs with disease status, and machine learning. A later analysis re-analyzed previously published TCR beta repertoires from several hundred donors and added high-resolution HLA genotyping to study TCR occurrence patterns. Rather than drawing on any new phenotypic data, the later analysis identified candidate immune exposures from TCR beta sequences and the way those sequences occurred across donors. An earlier analysis of several hundred of the donors used high-throughput TCR beta sequencing to judge whether each TCR beta V gene segment behaved as functional or pseudogenic. Donor age, sex, ethnicity and CMV serostatus were compiled together with the repertoire data. In a later genetic analysis, genome-wide SNP genotypes for about 65% of the 666 donors were used, and that subset was treated as a discovery cohort. All discovery cohort repertoires had been generated using a single sequencing platform. Class I and class II HLA loci were covered by the typing at four-digit resolution. The number of typed donors differed by locus: about 620-630 for A, B, C, DRB1 and DQB1; 500 to 550 for DQA1; 606 for DPA1; and around 490 for DPB1. About five DR-DQ haplotypes were treated as single units for association and clustering because of strong linkage in the cohort. On average, about 240,000 unique TCR beta nucleotide sequences were sequenced per donor among 398 genotyped donors of the cohort, with around 19% of those sequences being non-productive.

Overall results and qualifications from the work: Roughly 17 rarely observed V segments, including chromosome 9 orphons, were excluded from the earlier analysis of about 610 of the donors because counts were too low. Broadly in line with IMGT annotations, most TCR beta V segments showed up in productive rearrangements about 87% or about 30% of the time in an earlier analysis of 587 of the donors. In a later analysis, the rate of TCR association differed among HLA loci, with DRB1 alleles having the most associated TCRs and HLA-C alleles having the fewest. A cluster of highly shared sequence variants was judged likely to be a technical artifact of the sequencing pipeline. In vitro tests confirmed that a few of the cytomegalovirus-associated TCR beta chains recognize cytomegalovirus antigens. Specific HLA alleles were associated with over 15,000 TCR beta sequences at a false discovery rate of 0.05 in a later analysis. Immune exposure information for the cohort was limited to CMV serostatus. In a later analysis, most CMV-associated TCR beta chains were found to appear HLA-restricted, with HLA associations seemingly driven largely by CMV exposure. Compared with equally common non-associated chains, HLA-associated TCR beta chains in a later analysis were more clonally expanded and had lower generation probabilities. In the study, roughly 160 TCR beta chains were listed as associated with cytomegalovirus. An association between a missense DCLRE1C variant and V-gene and J-gene trimming of TCR beta chains was found in a later genetic analysis and replicated in an independent cohort. The classifier was reported to diagnose cytomegalovirus status with high specificity and sensitivity in both the original and validation cohorts. Only TCR beta chains were sequenced in this cohort, and the absence of alpha or paired-chain data limited detectable features. A further reported finding was that TCR beta sequences accurately predicted the HLA-A and HLA-B alleles for most subjects in the first cohort. Because HLA typing was missing for some donors at each locus, association tests included only the typed subset. Sequencing depth was assumed to be roughly uniform across donors in the presence/absence analyses, though that assumption may not hold. When HLA alleles, especially DR and DQ, strongly co-occurred, attributing TCR associations to individual alleles was difficult. Across donors, most TCR sequences were observed very rarely, whereas some public TCRs were present in many individuals. Some IMGT-functional V segments, including TRBV6-2 and TRBV6-3, could not be distinguished by the 87-base-pair reads and were therefore excluded. Correlated functional status among segregating V segments might be attributable to linkage disequilibrium, but an unknown experimental factor could not be ruled out. Compared with the approximately 600-donor mean, donors in an Asian-associated ancestry cluster had fewer N-insertions in productive TCRs, according to a later genetic analysis. It was suggested by the authors that the approach could potentially be generalized to other disease states and immunological phenotypes. In a later analysis, several top co-occurrence clusters were reported to appear linked to parvovirus B19, influenza, CMV and Epstein-Barr virus.

As for this clone: The antigen it recognizes is unknown.

The CDR3 runs 15 amino acids, cysteine and phenylalanine included. The DNA shown is the 45-base CDR3, in frame from base 1. The V end loses 5 bases and the J end loses 0 bases, and a stretch of 12 bases separates them. CDR1 is given as SGDLS and CDR2 as YYNGEE, both from the germline V gene. Library construction relied on the immunoSEQ multiplex PCR assay. The multiplex PCR relied on a mix of 60 forward primers for TCR Vbeta segments and 13 reverse primers for TCR Jbeta segments. Amplification of the CDR3 region of rearranged TCR beta genes was performed with a multiplex PCR assay on genomic DNA. The Illumina HiSeq System was used to sequence the amplified TCR beta libraries as 87-base-pair reads. Regarding the original processing steps: Across the 666 repertoires, a later analysis counted tens of millions of unique TCR beta chains, 9.5 million to 13 million of which were shared by at least two donors. A nearest-neighbor algorithm error-corrected the raw reads and collapsed the reads into unique sequences, merging closely related sequences to remove PCR and sequencing errors. To assign V, D and J gene segments, CDR3 sequences were aligned to IMGT reference sequences. For a sequence to be retained, a match of at least six nucleotides to both a V gene segment and a J gene segment was required. Rearrangements were called productive when the CDR3 lacked stop codons and stayed in frame with V and J; all others were non-productive. Following IMGT convention, CDR3 was defined as the stretch from the second conserved V-encoded cysteine to the conserved J-encoded phenylalanine. The earlier analysis of a few hundred of the donors excluded sequences that lacked an unambiguous match to a single V gene segment. In an earlier analysis of 587 of the donors, V segments were called functional above 56.7% productive rearrangements and were called segregating when the between-donor standard deviation exceeded 5%. To diagnose cytomegalovirus status from the catalog of TCR beta chain sequences, a statistical classification framework was built. A later analysis assigned V and J genes by comparing TCR nucleotide sequences with IMGT/GENE-DB human TR gene sequences. Using the TCRdist pipeline, a later analysis assigned CDR3 sequences along with most-parsimonious VDJ recombination scenarios. A later analysis defined each TCR beta chain by its CDR3 amino acid sequence plus V-gene family, and excluded reads lacking a unique V-gene family. As a way to deal with suspected cross-contamination and a sequencing artifact, a later analysis dropped 500 to 700 nucleotide sequences that were highly shared and had low generation probability. For each public chain, a later analysis derived a clonal expansion index from normalized ranks of inferred template counts within each repertoire. A later analysis computed generation probabilities with a VDJ recombination model fitted to out-of-frame rearrangements, and checked the results against IGoR. In a later analysis, hypergeometric tests were used to score TCR-TCR, TCR-HLA and TCR-CMV co-occurrence, with a repertoire-size bias correction applied to TCR pairs. To estimate false discovery rates, a later analysis permuted the HLA or CMV assignments 20 times. In a later analysis, co-occurring TCRs were grouped with DBSCAN, and TCRdist sequence similarity was added when clustering was performed within HLA-allele-positive subsets. For co-occurrence clustering, repertoires with fewer than 30,000 or more than 120,000 public chains were excluded, along with 5 or 6 repertoires with anomalous nucleotide sharing. Here the immuneACCESS table is served through TCRdb, limited to in-frame sequences with V and J called. Missing clones are a known gap in these copies; in checked studies unresolved V genes cover under half, and the rest lacks a known reason. V, J and clone size derive from that table, while D and trimming were established from the DNA sequence. In this sample's table one finds about 200,000 clones. Of the sample, approximately 0.74% falls within the top ten clones.

The cohort consisted of 650 to 850 healthy bone marrow donors. Cohort members were all nominally healthy when sampled, although unrecorded immune exposures were likely present. The donor was CMV seronegative and belonged to the group of 380 or so seronegative cohort members. Every donor gave a peripheral blood sample, and the peripheral blood mononuclear cells from that sample were used for TCR beta sequencing. Genomic DNA extraction from the blood cell samples was performed with the Qiagen DNeasy Blood Extraction Kit. The origin of this receptor is a boy younger than 18 in good health and CMV-seronegative. Sequencing was carried out using PBMCs. The sequence joins TRBV9 to TRBJ2-1, with TRBD2 perhaps the D gene, on 6 matching bases. CDR3 protein: CASSAGGNSYNEQFF. The DNA sequence is TGTGCCAGCAGTGCCGGGGGTAACTCCTACAATGAGCAGTTCTTC. This CDR3, with the reference TRBV9 and TRBJ2-1 proteins standing in past its ends, gives the full variable domain DSGVTQTPKHLITATGQRVTLRCSPRSGDLSVYWYQQSLDQGLQFLIQYYNGEERAKGNILERFSAQQFPDLHSELNLSSLELGDSALYFCASSAGGNSYNEQFFGPGTRLTVL.